This TCR beta chain was retrieved from a study of OX40 agonist ivuxolimab in advanced cancers. With respect to the entire study: Ivuxolimab was a fully human IgG2 agonistic monoclonal antibody targeting the costimulatory receptor OX40 (CD134). Peripheral TCRbeta sequencing was intended to test whether TCR sequence diversity was altered and clonal T-cell expansion was caused by ivuxolimab. Intravenous ivuxolimab was administered to patients every 2 weeks at six dose levels: 0.01, 0.1, 0.3, 1.5, 3 and 10 mg/kg. Of the approximately 54 patients in dose escalation, 19 had hepatocellular carcinoma, about 15 had melanoma, 9 had renal cell carcinoma and 9 had head and neck cancer. The paper covers the monotherapy dose-escalation part of the phase I ivuxolimab trial, which included N of about 51 patients. Partial responses were achieved by three dose-escalation patients, of whom one had hepatocellular carcinoma and two had cutaneous melanoma. In the dose-escalation cohort, nearly 85% of patients were male, and the mean age was approximately 60 years with a range of about 20 to 90. Patients were allowed to have had prior anti-PD-1, anti-PD-L1 or anti-CTLA-4 therapy, and approximately 37% of the dose-escalation patients had been treated with checkpoint inhibitors. General conclusions and limits of the study: Clonal expansion of both CD4+ and CD8+ blood T cells was observed from baseline to week 6 at doses 0.1 to 3.0 mg/kg. Which antigens the clonally expanded peripheral T cells were specific for was not determined. On average, CD8+ T cells showed more expanded clones than CD4+ T cells after ivuxolimab. In the 0.1-3.0 mg/kg groups, partial responders were among the patients with the lowest normalized peripheral clonal expansion, particularly in CD8+ T cells. Low levels of normalized T-cell clonal expansion were also seen in some nonresponding patients.

According to the germline V gene, CDR1 reads SQVTM and CDR2 reads ANQGSEA. V sheds 6 bases and J sheds 1 base, leaving 18 bases between their ends. From cysteine to phenylalanine, the CDR3 is 15 amino acids long. Only the CDR3 DNA stays, 45 bases, in frame from base 1. The trial excluded patients who had a history of autoimmune disease or who were on systemic immunosuppression. Peripheral blood for TCR sequencing was collected from all dose cohorts at baseline, on cycle 4 day 1, and on cycle 7 day 1. Samples were obtained from an open-label, multicenter, first-in-human phase I dose-escalation trial of ivuxolimab. The trial enrolled adults with locally advanced or metastatic head and neck squamous cell, hepatocellular, melanoma or renal cell carcinoma. CD4+ and CD8+ T cells were sorted separately from peripheral blood before TCR sequencing. Of note for this clone: Its antigen is unknown. There are no base qualities to consult, and no much larger clone falls within one base.

Genomic DNA was extracted from sorted cells for sequencing of the TCRbeta CDR3 region. The immunoSEQ Assay was used to sequence the TCRbeta CDR3 regions. Held by TCRdb, this immuneACCESS table contains in-frame sequences only and omits some clones. Under half of the omission traces to an unresolved V gene where checked; the cause of the rest is unknown. The sample includes tens of thousands of clones, with about 85% observed a single time. Clones ranked in the top ten supply roughly 0.5% of the sample. The rearranged chain carries TRBV29-1 and TRBJ2-5; TRBD1 might be the D gene, on 5 matching bases. The source material was CD4+ or CD8+ T cells sorted from blood, sampled in a trial of the OX40 agonist ivuxolimab. The clonotype originates from an adult with an advanced solid tumor such as melanoma, head and neck, liver or kidney cancer. Here is the DNA: TGCAGCGTCGCCGGACATCAGTTCGTCCAAGAGACCCAGTACTTC. It specifies CSVAGHQFVQETQYF. The CDR3 plus the reference TRBV29-1 and TRBJ2-5 genes for the other parts give the full variable domain: SAVISQKPSRDICQRGTSLTIQCQVDSQVTMMFWYRQQPGQSLTLIATANQGSEATYESGFVIDKFPISRPNLTFSTLTVSNMSPEDSSIYLCSVAGHQFVQETQYFGPGTRLLVL.